This T cell receptor (beta chain) was sequenced in a study of blood T cell repertoires in COVID-19. The germline V and J ends were trimmed by 4 bases and 2 bases, with 11 bases remaining between them. The CDR3 has 13 amino acids. The germline V gene has CDR1 SQVTM and CDR2 ANQGSEA. Repertoires were generated with immunoSEQ multiplex PCR, while TCRdb's copy carries only in-frame clones and drops some. The sample has around 220,000 clones, 80% to 85% seen once. This study enrolled people aged 18 to 89 from under 25 US geographic areas. What the recovered Cohort 3 donors had was two negative PCRs, clearance, or symptom resolution.

The clonotype comes from a woman aged 40-49 years who had recovered from COVID-19. The chain combines TRBV29-1 with TRBJ1-1, with D possibly TRBD1 on 5 matching bases. The sequenced sample was PBMCs or T cells enriched from blood (not recorded which). The CDR3 region has the DNA TGCAGCGTTGTGGGGCGGTTAAACACTGAAGCTTTCTTT. Translation: CSVVGRLNTEAFF. The full variable domain, in which reference TRBV29-1 and TRBJ1-1 provide the parts outside the CDR3, is SAVISQKPSRDICQRGTSLTIQCQVDSQVTMMFWYRQQPGQSLTLIATANQGSEATYESGFVIDKFPISRPNLTFSTLTVSNMSPEDSSIYLCSVVGRLNTEAFFGQGTRLTVV.